One TCR beta chain is described in this entry. Its antigen is still unknown. The record originates from a study of circulating and synovial CD4+ cells in juvenile arthritis. Produced via immunoSEQ multiplex PCR; TCRdb's table is partial and in-frame only. The repertoire holds about 35,000 clones, about 95% seen once, with 0.15% to 0.2% in the top ten. The study, taken as a whole, reports: These repertoires were less diverse than bulk blood CD4 repertoires.

V was pared by 6 bases and J by 3 bases, with 5 bases between. CDR3 length: 11 amino acids. Germline CDR1 and CDR2: ENHRY and SYGVKD. This clonotype was obtained from a human donor with juvenile idiopathic arthritis. The sequenced sample consisted of CD4+ T cells from blood. The chain links TRBV10-3 to TRBJ1-1; D not certain. The CDR3 DNA is TGTGCCATCAGGAGGGACACTGAAGCTTTCTTT. Amino acid sequence: CAIRRDTEAFF.